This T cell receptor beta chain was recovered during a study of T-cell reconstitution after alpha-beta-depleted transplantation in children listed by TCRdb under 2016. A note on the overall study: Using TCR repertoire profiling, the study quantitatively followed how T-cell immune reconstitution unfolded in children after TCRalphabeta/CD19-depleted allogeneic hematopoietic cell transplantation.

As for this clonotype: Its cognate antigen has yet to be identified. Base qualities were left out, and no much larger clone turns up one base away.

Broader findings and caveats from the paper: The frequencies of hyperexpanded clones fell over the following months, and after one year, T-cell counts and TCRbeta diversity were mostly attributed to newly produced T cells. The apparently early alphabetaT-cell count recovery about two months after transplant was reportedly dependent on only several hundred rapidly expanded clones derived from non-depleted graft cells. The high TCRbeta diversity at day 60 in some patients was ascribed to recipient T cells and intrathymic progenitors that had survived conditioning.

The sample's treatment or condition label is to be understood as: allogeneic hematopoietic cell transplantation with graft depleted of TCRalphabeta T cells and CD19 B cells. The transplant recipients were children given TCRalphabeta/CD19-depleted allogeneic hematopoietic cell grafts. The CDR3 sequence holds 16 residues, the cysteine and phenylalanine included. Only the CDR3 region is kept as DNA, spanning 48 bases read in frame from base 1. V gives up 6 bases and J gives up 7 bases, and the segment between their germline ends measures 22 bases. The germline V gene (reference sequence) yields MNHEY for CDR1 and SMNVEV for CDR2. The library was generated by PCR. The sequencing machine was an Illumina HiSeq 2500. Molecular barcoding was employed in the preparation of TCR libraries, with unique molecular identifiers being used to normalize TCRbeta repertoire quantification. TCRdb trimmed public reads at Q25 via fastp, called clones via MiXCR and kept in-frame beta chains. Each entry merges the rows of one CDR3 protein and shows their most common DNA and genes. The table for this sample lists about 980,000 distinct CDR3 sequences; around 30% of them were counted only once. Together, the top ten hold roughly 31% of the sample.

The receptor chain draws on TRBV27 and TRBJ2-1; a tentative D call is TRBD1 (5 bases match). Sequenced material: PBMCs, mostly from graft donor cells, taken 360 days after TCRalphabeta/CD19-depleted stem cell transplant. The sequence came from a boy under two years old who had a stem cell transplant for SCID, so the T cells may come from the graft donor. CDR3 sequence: CASRPLWGTETNEQFF. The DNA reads TGTGCCAGCAGGCCCCTTTGGGGCACCGAGACAAATGAGCAGTTCTTC.